One sample yielded the 28 T cell receptor beta chains listed below, sequenced in a study of T cell changes during pregnancy in multiple sclerosis. Some clones are missing from TCRdb's copy, which holds only in-frame ones; the method was immunoSEQ multiplex PCR. The data contain tens of thousands of clones, roughly nine tenths of them singletons. The starting material was CD4+ T cells from peripheral blood mononuclear cells, obtained before pregnancy. The receptors were gathered from a female donor with multiple sclerosis, enrolled in a pregnancy study.

This chain joins TRBV7-9 and TRBJ2-7, with 7 bases matching TRBD1. The germline CDR1 and CDR2 sequences are SEHNR and FQNEAQ (reference sequence). The junction had 13 bases not matched to a gene; V was cut back by 5 bases and J by 6 bases. This CDR3 is 15 amino acids long. CDR3 in DNA: TGTGCCAGCAGCCAATTGACGACAGGGCCGCGCGAGCAGTACTTC. Translated, it gives CASSQLTTGPREQYF.

In DNA form, the CDR3 reads TGTGCCAGCAGTTCTAGACCCGGGACAGGGAATCAGCCCCAGCATTTT. This gives the protein CASSSRPGTGNQPQHF. The chain has TRBV27 and TRBJ1-5, with 9 positions matching TRBD1. V shed 4 bases, J shed 4 bases, and the junction held 8 bases outside the gene matches. Germline-derived CDR1 and CDR2 are MNHEY and SMNVEV (reference sequence). The CDR3 loop spans 16 amino acids.

This rearrangement joins TRBV2 to TRBJ1-5; the match to TRBD1 covers 7 bases. V was clipped by 6 bases and J by 1 base; unmatched bases: 3. The CDR3 is made up of 14 amino acids. Germline V CDR1 and CDR2: SNHLY, FYNNEI. The CDR3 region is CASRSGQSNQPQHF. In DNA, the CDR3 is TGTGCCAGCAGATCGGGACAGAGCAATCAGCCCCAGCATTTT.

The CDR3 protein is CASSLGPGTGIRYEQYF. In DNA form, the CDR3 reads TGCGCCAGCAGCCTCGGTCCCGGGACAGGGATTCGCTACGAGCAGTACTTC. The chain carries TRBV5-1 and TRBJ2-7; 9 positions agree with TRBD1. The CDR3 has 17 residues. CDR1 and CDR2 from the germline V gene are SGHRS and YFSETQ. Losses at the gene ends were 4 bases for V and 3 bases for J; bases not matched to a gene: 14.

V gene TRBV5-6 combines with J gene TRBJ2-3, with 7 positions matching TRBD1. CDR1 is SGHDT, CDR2 YYEEEE, per germline. The CDR3 runs to 13 residues. The V and J ends lost 4 bases and 9 bases, in that order; junction bases with no gene match: 8. The CDR3 sequence: CASSEDRDSTQYF. The CDR3 DNA follows: TGTGCCAGCAGCGAAGACAGGGATTCAACGCAGTATTTT.

The chain uses TRBV18 and TRBJ1-1; D ambiguous. The V end lost 1 base, the J end lost 2 bases, and 11 bases lay between the germline ends. Germline V CDR1 and CDR2: KGHSH, LQKENI. The CDR3 length is 15 residues. The CDR3 region is CASSPRGGPNTEAFF. Written as DNA, the CDR3 is TGTGCCAGCTCACCACGAGGAGGGCCCAACACTGAAGCTTTCTTT.

The J gene is TRBJ2-5, the V gene TRBV7-9; no definite D call. Germline values: CDR1 SEHNR, CDR2 FQNEAQ (reference sequence). The CDR3 extends over 15 amino acids. Between the trimmed V and J ends, which lost 4 bases and 1 base, there was a span of 13 bases. The CDR3 spells CASSSRRMAQETQYF. CDR3 coding DNA: TGTGCCAGCAGCTCCCGCCGTATGGCCCAAGAGACCCAGTACTTC.

The chain is built from TRBV7-3 and TRBJ2-3, with 8 nucleotides matching TRBD2. CDR3 size: 17 residues. Germline V lookup: CDR1 SGHTA, CDR2 FQGTGA. The junction had 7 bases not matched to a gene; V was cut back by 1 base and J by 1 base. The CDR3 nucleotides read TGTGCCAGCAGCTTAAATTGGGCGGGGGGCCGCACAGATACGCAGTATTTT. It yields the protein CASSLNWAGGRTDTQYF.

The gene calls are TRBV30 and TRBJ1-2, with a tentative D call TRBD1 (5 bases). V gave up 1 base and J gave up 7 bases, with 7 bases separating them. The germline V gene encodes CDR1 GTSNPN and CDR2 SVGIG (reference sequence). The CDR3 is 11 residues long. This chain's CDR3 is CAWSAGGGYTF. In nucleotides, the CDR3 is TGTGCCTGGAGTGCCGGGGGTGGCTACACCTTC.

The chain recombines TRBV14 with TRBJ1-1; D ambiguous. Germline lookup yields CDR1 SGHDN and CDR2 FVKESK. The V gene lost 4 bases and the J gene lost 1 base, with 10 bases spanning the gap. The CDR3 totals 14 residues. CDR3 in DNA: TGTGCCAGCAGCCTTAGCCGGGGGAACACTGAAGCTTTCTTT. Its translation is CASSLSRGNTEAFF.

The rearrangement joins TRBV6-5 to TRBJ1-5; D not certain. The CDR3 is made up of 14 amino acids. Germline loops: CDR1 MNHEY, CDR2 SVGAGI. With 0 bases removed from V and 3 bases from J, the gap between germline ends came to 6 bases. In nucleotides, the CDR3 is TGTGCCAGCAGTTACTCCCACTTCAATCAGCCCCAGCATTTT. Its protein product is CASSYSHFNQPQHF.

The V and J genes are TRBV11-2 and TRBJ2-7, with TRBD1 matching over 9 bases. Germline V CDR1 and CDR2: SGHAT, FQNNGV. CDR3 length: 16 amino acids. With 5 bases clipped from V and 1 base from J, the junction kept 9 bases outside the gene matches. CDR3 DNA: TGTGCCAGCAGCCCGATAAGGGACAGGGAATCCTACGAGCAGTACTTC. It yields the protein CASSPIRDRESYEQYF.

This chain joins TRBV7-2 and TRBJ1-1; D remains ambiguous. CDR1 and CDR2 (germline): SGHTA, FQGNSA. V lost 1 base and J lost 7, with 7 bases in between. This CDR3 is 12 amino acids long. CDR3 coding DNA: TGTGCCAGCAGCTTAGGACCAGGTGAAGCTTTCTTT. Translated, it gives CASSLGPGEAFF.

V usage is TRBV12-5 and J usage is TRBJ2-1, with 10 bases that match TRBD2. The CDR3 is made up of 16 amino acids. With 3 bases clipped from V and 5 bases from J, the junction kept 7 bases outside the gene matches. From germline, CDR1 is LGHNT and CDR2 FRNRAP. The CDR3 protein is CASGLVVGLADNEQFF. CDR3 sequence (DNA): TGTGCTAGTGGTTTAGTCGTCGGACTAGCGGACAATGAGCAGTTCTTC.

CDR3 amino acids: CASSRVLRTGTNQPQHF. CDR3 in DNA: TGCGCCAGCAGTCGGGTACTGCGGACAGGGACGAATCAGCCCCAGCATTTT. The V call is TRBV23-1, the J call TRBJ1-5; 8 bases match TRBD1. TRBV23-1 is marked as an open reading frame, function uncertain. With 4 bases clipped from V and 4 bases from J, the junction kept 12 bases outside the gene matches. The CDR3 is 17 amino acids.

The rearrangement joins TRBV19 to TRBJ1-5; possibly TRBD1 for D (6 bases). This CDR3 contains 14 residues. V lost 5 bases, J lost 3 bases, and 11 bases lay in between. The germline CDR1 and CDR2 sequences are LNHDA and SQIVND (reference sequence). Here the CDR3 DNA reads TGTGCCAGTAGTCCGGACAGAAACAATCAGCCCCAGCATTTT. The encoded protein is CASSPDRNNQPQHF. The full variable domain, completed using reference TRBV19 and TRBJ1-5, is DGGITQSPKYLFRKEGQNVTLSCEQNLNHDAMYWYRQDPGQGLRLIYYSQIVNDFQKGDIAEGYSVSREKKESFPLTVTSAQKNPTAFYLCASSPDRNNQPQHFGDGTRLSIL.

This rearrangement joins TRBV19 to TRBJ2-6; TRBD1 matches at 11 bases. The V and J ends lost 7 bases and 3 bases, in that order; junction bases with no gene match: 11. Germline CDR1 LNHDA, CDR2 SQIVND (reference sequence). The CDR3 has 18 residues. The CDR3 DNA follows: TGTGCCAGTACGGGTTGGGACAGGGGGTTGGTTGGGGCCAACGTCCTGACTTTC. Protein product: CASTGWDRGLVGANVLTF.

The CDR3 is CASITDSLNQPQHF. The CDR3 region has the DNA TGTGCCAGCATTACGGACAGCCTCAATCAGCCCCAGCATTTT. The rearrangement joins TRBV6-6 to TRBJ1-5, with D maybe TRBD1 (6 bases). The V gene's germline CDR1 is MNHNY and CDR2 SVGAGI (reference sequence). The CDR3 runs to 14 residues. Trimming took off 7 bases at V and 3 bases at J, with 13 bases between the two ends.

This chain connects TRBV5-1 to TRBJ2-6, with D hard to call. Trimming removed 0 bases at V and 1 base at J, with 5 bases between. Germline-derived CDR1 and CDR2 are SGHRS and YFSETQ. There are 15 residues in the CDR3. The CDR3 loop is CASSLETSGANVLTF. CDR3 DNA sequence: TGCGCCAGCAGCTTGGAGACTTCTGGGGCCAACGTCCTGACTTTC.

The genes are TRBV2 and TRBJ2-1; D possibly corresponds to TRBD1 (6 bases). CDR1 is SNHLY and CDR2 is FYNNEI in the germline V gene. Trimming cost V 2 bases and J 9 bases, with 14 bases left between them. The CDR3 contains 14 residues. CDR3 nucleotides: TGTGCCAGCAGTGAACACTACAGGGTCACTGAGCAGTTCTTC. It encodes CASSEHYRVTEQFF.

This chain links TRBV5-1 with TRBJ2-3, with 9 bases that match TRBD1. CDR3 size: 17 residues. Germline assignment: CDR1 SGHRS and CDR2 YFSETQ. Trimming at V came to 7 bases and at J to 2 bases, leaving 14 bases not matched to a gene. The CDR3 sequence is CASLPGQGIGHTDTQYF. Written as DNA, the CDR3 is TGCGCCAGCCTGCCGGGACAGGGTATTGGGCACACAGATACGCAGTATTTT.

This clone came up once. This rearrangement joins TRBV5-1 to TRBJ2-5, with D possibly TRBD2 on 5 matching bases. Germline assignment: CDR1 SGHRS and CDR2 YFSETQ. V lost 5 bases to trimming and J lost 5 bases, with 13 bases between them. This CDR3 has 13 amino acids. The CDR3 DNA reads TGCGCCAGCAGTCAGCATACGGGGGAGACCCAGTACTTC. This sequence encodes CASSQHTGETQYF.

The gene calls are TRBV5-4 and TRBJ2-5; weak D call: TRBD1 (7 bases). Germline V CDR1 and CDR2: SGHNT, YYREEE (reference sequence). Trimming pared 4 bases from V and 2 bases from J, leaving 15 bases between. This CDR3 region has 15 residues. The CDR3 sequence is CASSRPEGAQETQYF. DNA for the CDR3: TGTGCCAGCAGCCGGCCGGAGGGGGCGCAAGAGACCCAGTACTTC.

Concerning this clone itself: Within the sample, other DNA sequences also encode this same CDR3. V and J are TRBV9 and TRBJ2-3, with a weak D call TRBD2 (7 bases). CDR1 and CDR2 (germline): SGDLS, YYNGEE. V dropped 0 bases and J dropped 3 bases, with 11 bases sitting between them. The CDR3 consists of 15 residues. The CDR3 DNA reads TGTGCCAGCAGCGTAGATAGGGGGGGAACAGATACGCAGTATTTT. The encoded protein is CASSVDRGGTDTQYF.

The genes are TRBV29-1 and TRBJ1-2, with 7 bases fitting TRBD1. CDR1 is SQVTM and CDR2 is ANQGSEA in the germline V gene. Germline trimming cut 2 bases from V and 3 bases from J; bases unmatched to any gene: 3. The CDR3 sequence is 13 residues long. The CDR3 DNA follows: TGCAGCGTTGAACAGGGGGTTCACTATGGCTACACCTTC. Translation: CSVEQGVHYGYTF.

This chain connects TRBV5-6 to TRBJ1-2; D gene ambiguous. CDR1 is SGHDT and CDR2 is YYEEEE in the germline V gene. The CDR3 consists of 11 residues. The V gene lost 7 bases and the J gene lost 8 bases, with 12 bases spanning the gap. The CDR3: CASERVRGYTF. DNA of the CDR3: TGTGCCAGCGAGCGGGTCCGAGGCTACACCTTC.

As regards this clone: One end of the junction is discordant with germline, which a read error may explain. The J gene is TRBJ2-5, the V gene TRBV7-7; 8 bases map to TRBD2. The CDR3 runs 15 residues. The germline V gene encodes CDR1 SSHAT and CDR2 FNYEAQ (reference sequence). The CDR3 DNA is TGTGCTAGCAGCTTCGGCGGGGGGCTGGGGGAGACCCAGTACTTC. Its translation: CASSFGGGLGETQYF.

V is TRBV27 and J is TRBJ1-2, with 11 bases matching TRBD1. With V trimmed by 6 bases and J by 5 bases, 5 bases remained unmatched. The germline gives CDR1 MNHEY, CDR2 SMNVEV (reference sequence). This CDR3 contains 14 residues. The CDR3 DNA reads as TGTGCCAGCAGGCGGACAGGGGGCCCATATGGCTACACCTTC. Protein product: CASRRTGGPYGYTF.